The 26 T cell receptor beta chains reported below all come from one sample, sequenced in a study of T cells in Graves' hyperthyroidism and ophthalmopathy. Amplified TCR beta CDR3 regions came from RNA transcripts. The HTBI primer set was used in a first-round RT-PCR of the TCR CDR3. Each CDR3 protein gets one entry after TCRdb re-called the multiplex PCR reads with MiXCR. The sample holds a few hundred thousand distinct CDR3 sequences, about 19% seen once. Material: blood. These receptors were taken from a woman aged 18-29 years with Graves' hyperthyroidism.

This clonotype has at least ten counts. This chain connects TRBV12-3 or TRBV12-4 to TRBJ2-4, with a possible D match to TRBD1 (6 bases). Between the trimmed V and J ends, which lost 6 bases and 1 base, there was a span of 16 bases. The CDR3 totals 16 residues. The CDR3 DNA reads TGTGCCAGCAGCCCCCCCAGGGGACGCGCCAAAAACATTCAGTACTTC. It is translated as CASSPPRGRAKNIQYF.

About this clonotype: The junction and the germline gene differ at one end; a read error may be behind it. This chain joins TRBV11-2 and TRBJ2-7; the D is unclear. The CDR3 covers 14 residues. Per germline, CDR1 SGHAT and CDR2 FQNNGV. The DNA of the CDR3 is TGTGCCAGCTGCTTCCCCGGGCTTTCCTACGAGCAGTACTTC. This sequence encodes CASCFPGLSYEQYF.

This clonotype was seen repeatedly, ten times or more. The chain joins TRBV7-9 to TRBJ1-1, with D unclear. V lost 5 bases, J lost 11 bases, and 15 bases lay in between. CDR3 length: 12 amino acids. The V gene's germline CDR1 is SEHNR and CDR2 FQNEAQ (reference sequence). The CDR3 sequence: CASSEAGGFAFF. The DNA for the CDR3 is TGTGCCAGCAGCGAGGCGGGAGGATTTGCTTTCTTT.

The V call is TRBV6-1, the J call TRBJ2-5, with 11 nucleotides matching TRBD2. Looked up from germline, CDR1 is MNHNS and CDR2 is SASEGT. J gave up 5 bases and V 10 bases, and 12 bases lay outside the gene matches. The CDR3 has 15 residues. The CDR3 DNA reads TGTGCCACCCAGGACAGTCGACTAGCGGGGGAGACCCAGTACTTC. Its translation: CATQDSRLAGETQYF.

This clonotype was counted ten times or more. The chain has TRBV24-1 and TRBJ1-1, with 10 bases that match TRBD1. CDR1 and CDR2 (germline): KGHDR, SFDVKD. After removal of 1 base from V and 11 bases from J, the junction contained 3 bases not matched to a gene. This CDR3 has 13 amino acids. The CDR3 loop reads CATSDFGTGAAFF. For the CDR3, the DNA is TGTGCCACCAGTGATTTTGGGACAGGGGCCGCTTTCTTT.

This clonotype was observed a few times. The gene calls are TRBV11-2 and TRBJ1-2, with 7 bases fitting TRBD1. Trimming removed 3 bases from V and 9 bases from J; junction bases left unmatched: 10. Germline V gives CDR1 SGHAT, CDR2 FQNNGV. The CDR3 extends over 14 amino acids. The CDR3 DNA sequence: TGTGCCAGCAGCTTCCGGGACAGAGCTATCCGCTACACCTTC. The encoded protein is CASSFRDRAIRYTF.

There are a few counts of this clonotype. J is TRBJ2-7 and V is TRBV6-2 or TRBV6-3; 8 bases are a match to TRBD1. Germline CDR1 is MNHEY and CDR2 is SVGEGT. Trimming cost V 0 bases and J 3 bases; bases outside gene matches: 4. The CDR3 runs to 15 residues. CDR3 region: CASSYSIGQGYEQYF. The CDR3 DNA sequence: TGTGCCAGCAGTTACTCGATCGGACAGGGCTACGAGCAGTACTTC.

V usage is TRBV5-4 and J usage is TRBJ1-1; D is unclear. The CDR3 loop spans 15 amino acids. The V gene lost 0 bases and the J gene lost 1 base, with 10 bases spanning the gap. Per the germline V gene, CDR1 is SGHNT and CDR2 is YYREEE (reference sequence). CDR3 amino acids: CASSLVKTGNTEAFF. In DNA, the CDR3 is TGTGCCAGCAGCTTGGTAAAGACGGGGAACACTGAAGCTTTCTTT.

The chain couples TRBV2 to TRBJ2-5, with TRBD2 matching over 8 bases. The germline V gene encodes CDR1 SNHLY and CDR2 FYNNEI. The junction had 8 bases not matched to a gene; V was cut back by 6 bases and J by 5 bases. The CDR3 covers 14 residues. The CDR3 is CASRRDGRGETQYF. CDR3 in DNA: TGTGCCAGCAGGAGGGACGGGAGGGGGGAGACCCAGTACTTC.

Comment on this clonotype: A read error may produce the germline difference seen at one junction end. In DNA form, the CDR3 reads TGCGCCAGCAGCCTCGGGACAGGGCTGAACACTGAAGCTTCCTTT. Its protein is CASSLGTGLNTEASF. This chain connects TRBV4-1 to TRBJ1-1, with 9 bases that match TRBD1. From germline, CDR1 is MGHRA and CDR2 YSYEKL. This CDR3 comprises 15 residues.

This chain links TRBV20-1 with TRBJ2-7; D is ambiguous. V was shortened by 3 bases and J by 5 bases, with 5 bases between the two germline ends. CDR3 length: 10 amino acids. Germline V gives CDR1 DFQATT, CDR2 SNEGSKA (reference sequence). Written as DNA, the CDR3 is TGCAGTGCTAGTGACCACGAGCAGTACTTC. Its protein product is CSASDHEQYF.

In this sample, this clonotype turned up many times. The rearrangement joins TRBV2 to TRBJ1-2; D unclear. The germline V and J ends were trimmed by 3 bases and 4 bases, with 9 bases remaining between them. The length of the CDR3 is 13 residues. Germline V gene sequence: CDR1 SNHLY, CDR2 FYNNEI. As DNA, the CDR3 is TGTGCCAGCAGTGACATTCTCTCCTATGGCTACACCTTC. Encoded protein: CASSDILSYGYTF.

Points on this clonotype: A much larger clone is a single base away; this may be a read error. V is TRBV6-5 and J is TRBJ1-2, with D unclear. Germline loops: CDR1 MNHEY, CDR2 SVGAGI. The CDR3 spans 13 residues. The CDR3 sequence: CACSESINYGYTF. The CDR3 coding sequence is TGTGCCTGCAGTGAGTCGATAAACTATGGCTACACCTTC.

Many counts were recorded for this clonotype. This rearrangement joins TRBV9 to TRBJ1-3; 7 bases agree with TRBD1. Germline CDR1 SGDLS, CDR2 YYNGEE. The ends lost 9 bases at V and 2 bases at J; junction bases unmatched: 5. There are 13 residues in the CDR3. The CDR3 reads CAKWTGPGNTIYF. The DNA of the CDR3 is TGTGCCAAATGGACAGGTCCTGGAAACACCATATATTTT.

This clonotype has more than one count but fewer than ten. A much bigger clone sits one base away, suggesting this may be a read error. This CDR3 fails to terminate in the conserved phenylalanine or tryptophan, so it likely reflects a read error. This chain links TRBV6-5 with TRBJ1-2, with D perhaps matching TRBD1 (6 bases). In germline, CDR1 is MNHEY, CDR2 SVGAGI. The CDR3 extends over 13 amino acids. Trimming removed 3 bases from V and 2 bases from J, with 7 bases in between. The CDR3 bases are TGTGCCAGCAGTTATGGACAGAACTATGGCTACACCTAC. This gives the protein CASSYGQNYGYTY.

The J gene is TRBJ2-7, the V gene TRBV6-2 or TRBV6-3, with no clear D. Germline V gene lookup returns CDR1 MNHEY and CDR2 SVGEGT. The CDR3 sequence is 13 residues long. Trimming took off 0 bases at V and 7 bases at J, with 10 bases between the two ends. CDR3 DNA sequence: TGTGCCAGCAGTTACTCGAAAGGGTGGGAGCAGTACTTC. Protein product: CASSYSKGWEQYF.

This clonotype was seen at least ten times. This sequence joins TRBV20-1 and TRBJ1-2, with D perhaps TRBD1 (5 bases). CDR3 length equals 11 residues. The V and J ends lost 3 bases and 12 bases respectively, with 14 bases between them. The germline CDR1 and CDR2 sequences are DFQATT and SNEGSKA (reference sequence). The CDR3 region is CSASMGPRDTF. The DNA for the CDR3 is TGCAGTGCTAGTATGGGGCCGCGTGACACCTTC.

This clonotype was counted ten times or more. CDR3 DNA sequence: TGCGCCAGCAGCCAATCGCCCAAAGTATCAGTTGGCTACACCTTC. This encodes CASSQSPKVSVGYTF. This rearrangement joins TRBV4-1 to TRBJ1-2; D is unresolved. The CDR3 consists of 15 residues. In germline, CDR1 is MGHRA, CDR2 YSYEKL. V gave up 2 bases and J gave up 7 bases, with 17 bases separating them.

This clonotype was observed many times. V is TRBV30 and J is TRBJ1-2, with 8 bases fitting TRBD1. The germline V gene has CDR1 GTSNPN and CDR2 SVGIG (reference sequence). CDR3 length equals 13 residues. Trimming removed 3 bases from V and 3 bases from J; junction bases left unmatched: 3. CDR3 DNA: TGTGCCTGGAGCCCGGACAGGGACTATGGCTACACCTTC. It yields the protein CAWSPDRDYGYTF.

The sample holds many counts of this clonotype. A much larger clone lies one base from this, so it may be a read error. The chain links TRBV20-1 to TRBJ2-5; possible D gene TRBD2, 5 bases. The germline V gene has CDR1 DFQATT and CDR2 SNEGSKA (reference sequence). There are 13 residues in the CDR3. CDR3 in amino acids: CSARDEGQETKYF. CDR3 bases: TGCAGTGCTAGAGATGAGGGTCAAGAGACCAAGTACTTC.

The V call is TRBV6-1, the J call TRBJ1-2, with 9 bases that match TRBD1. The CDR3 runs to 14 residues. V shed 4 bases and J 5 bases; nucleotides not matched to a gene: 5. Germline V gene sequence: CDR1 MNHNS, CDR2 SASEGT. Here the CDR3 DNA reads TGTGCCAGCAGTGCACGGGACAGGGCGTATGGCTACACCTTC. The encoded protein is CASSARDRAYGYTF.

This clonotype was detected many times. The chain carries TRBV19 and TRBJ1-1; 7 bases line up with TRBD1. With 5 bases clipped from V and 3 bases from J, the junction kept 6 bases outside the gene matches. The CDR3 runs 14 residues. CDR1 LNHDA and CDR2 SQIVND come from the germline V gene (reference sequence). CDR3 amino acids: CASSDRETYTEAFF. DNA for the CDR3: TGTGCCAGTAGTGACAGGGAAACCTACACTGAAGCTTTCTTT. Looking up the rest from reference TRBV19 and TRBJ1-1 gives the full variable domain: DGGITQSPKYLFRKEGQNVTLSCEQNLNHDAMYWYRQDPGQGLRLIYYSQIVNDFQKGDIAEGYSVSREKKESFPLTVTSAQKNPTAFYLCASSDRETYTEAFFGQGTRLTVV.

This clonotype was counted ten times or more. The chain couples TRBV19 to TRBJ2-4; D is undetermined. The CDR3 loop spans 15 amino acids. Germline V gives CDR1 LNHDA, CDR2 SQIVND (reference sequence). V was clipped by 3 bases and J by 1 base, with 10 bases between them. CDR3 in DNA: TGTGCCAGTAGTATGTTTGTGACGGCCAAAAACATTCAGTACTTC. This translates into CASSMFVTAKNIQYF.

This clonotype was seen repeatedly, ten times or more. The chain uses TRBV7-8 and TRBJ2-2; TRBD1 agrees at 8 bases. The J segment lost 3 bases and the V segment lost 1 base, leaving 4 bases of the junction unmatched. This CDR3 contains 16 residues. The germline V gene has CDR1 SGHVS and CDR2 FQNEAQ. Here the CDR3 DNA reads TGTGCCAGCAGCTTAGGAGGGACAGGTTACACCGGGGAGCTGTTTTTT. This translates into CASSLGGTGYTGELFF.

In this sample, this clonotype turned up many times. The V and J genes are TRBV6-1 and TRBJ2-5; D might be TRBD2 (6 bases). Per germline, CDR1 MNHNS and CDR2 SASEGT. The CDR3 loop spans 15 amino acids. V lost 1 base to trimming and J lost 4 bases, with 13 bases between them. The CDR3: CASSEESGGAETQYF. The CDR3 nucleotides read TGTGCCAGCAGTGAAGAGTCGGGCGGGGCAGAGACCCAGTACTTC.

The chain employs TRBV12-3 or TRBV12-4 and TRBJ2-7, with a tentative D call TRBD2 (6 bases). The CDR3 spans 13 residues. The V end lost 6 bases, the J end lost 5 bases, and 14 bases lay between the germline ends. CDR3 in amino acids: CASSTGGFDEQYF. DNA for the CDR3: TGTGCCAGCAGCACCGGAGGGTTCGACGAGCAGTACTTC.